These 18 T cell receptor beta chains originate from one sample sequenced in a study of blood T cell repertoires in COVID-19. Libraries were prepared by immunoSEQ multiplex PCR; TCRdb keeps only in-frame clonotypes and omits some of them. The sample has tens of thousands of clones, 70% to 90% seen once. The sample taken for sequencing was peripheral blood. All receptors derive from a man aged 50 to 60 with active COVID-19.

This clone has just one count. The chain is built from TRBV7-9 and TRBJ1-5; possible D gene TRBD1, 6 bases. Germline V gives CDR1 SEHNR, CDR2 FQNEAQ (reference sequence). CDR3 length equals 14 residues. Deletions cut 4 bases from V and 3 bases from J, with 10 bases between. The CDR3 spells CASSSTGSNQPQHF. In DNA form, the CDR3 reads TGTGCCAGCAGCTCAACAGGGTCCAATCAGCCCCAGCATTTT.

CDR3 coding DNA: TGTGCCAGCGCCCGGGACAGGGGGTACGAGCAGTACTTC. Its translation is CASARDRGYEQYF. The chain links TRBV12-3 or TRBV12-4 to TRBJ2-7; TRBD1 aligns across 11 bases. The CDR3 has 13 residues. Trimming took 8 bases from V and 4 from J; bases not matched to a gene: 4.

This chain links TRBV7-3 with TRBJ2-1; 9 bases are shared with TRBD1. V was pared by 5 bases and J by 8 bases, with 4 bases of the junction left unmatched. The CDR3 sequence is 13 residues long. Germline V lookup: CDR1 SGHTA, CDR2 FQGTGA. The CDR3 bases are TGTGCCAGCAGCGGGACAGGGATAGATGAGCAGTTCTTC. Amino acid sequence: CASSGTGIDEQFF.

This CDR3 is CASSLGLAGGSDTQYF. Here the CDR3 DNA reads TGTGCCAGCAGCTTAGGACTAGCGGGGGGGTCGGATACGCAGTATTTT. The rearrangement uses TRBV7-9 and TRBJ2-3; 14 nucleotides agree with TRBD2. In germline, CDR1 is SEHNR, CDR2 FQNEAQ (reference sequence). CDR3 length: 16 amino acids. Trimming removed 1 base from V and 6 bases from J; junction bases left unmatched: 3. Looking up the rest from reference TRBV7-9 and TRBJ2-3 gives the full variable domain: DTGVSQNPRHKITKRGQNVTFRCDPISEHNRLYWYRQTLGQGPEFLTYFQNEAQLEKSRLLSDRFSAERPKGSFSTLEIQRTEQGDSAMYLCASSLGLAGGSDTQYFGPGTRLTVL.

This chain connects TRBV29-1 to TRBJ1-1; the D is unclear. This CDR3 region has 13 residues. Germline V lookup: CDR1 SQVTM, CDR2 ANQGSEA. V lost 0 bases and J lost 5, with 10 bases in between. The CDR3 loop is CSVEEWAGTEAFF. The CDR3 DNA follows: TGCAGCGTTGAAGAGTGGGCTGGGACTGAAGCTTTCTTT. The variable domain in full, with the rest retrieved from reference TRBV29-1 and TRBJ1-1, is SAVISQKPSRDICQRGTSLTIQCQVDSQVTMMFWYRQQPGQSLTLIATANQGSEATYESGFVIDKFPISRPNLTFSTLTVSNMSPEDSSIYLCSVEEWAGTEAFFGQGTRLTVV.

This chain connects TRBV27 to TRBJ2-1; TRBD2 matches at 9 bases. CDR1 is MNHEY, CDR2 SMNVEV, per germline (reference sequence). The CDR3 consists of 16 residues. V shed 6 bases and J 5 bases; nucleotides not matched to a gene: 11. The CDR3 nucleotides are TGTGCCAGCAGGGCTGGGGCTAGCGGGGCCCACAATGAGCAGTTCTTC. Residues: CASRAGASGAHNEQFF.

V and J are TRBV4-2 and TRBJ2-7; 13 bases map to TRBD2. The V gene's germline CDR1 is LGHNA and CDR2 YNFKEQ. J lost 2 bases, V lost 4 bases, and 2 bases had no gene match. The CDR3 is made up of 15 amino acids. CDR3 sequence (DNA): TGTGCCAGCAGCCTGGGACTAGCGGGGCCCTACGAGCAGTACTTC. This sequence encodes CASSLGLAGPYEQYF.

CDR3 sequence: CASSLRAGNTGELFF. The DNA for the CDR3 is TGTGCCAGCAGCTTGAGGGCGGGGAACACCGGGGAGCTGTTTTTT. This chain joins TRBV11-3 and TRBJ2-2; a possible D gene is TRBD2 (5 bases). V lost 3 bases and J lost 1, with 9 bases in between. CDR1 is SGHNT and CDR2 is YENEEA in the germline V gene. This CDR3 is built from 15 residues. Looking up the rest from reference TRBV11-3 and TRBJ2-2 gives the full variable domain: EAGVVQSPRYKIIEKKQPVAFWCNPISGHNTLYWYLQNLGQGPELLIRYENEEAVDDSQLPKDRFSAERLKGVDSTLKIQPAELGDSAVYLCASSLRAGNTGELFFGEGSRLTVL.

The table lists this clone with a count of one. CDR3 amino acids: CSVDRFSYNEQFF. The CDR3 DNA follows: TGCAGCGTTGACAGATTCTCCTACAATGAGCAGTTCTTC. The rearrangement uses TRBV29-1 and TRBJ2-1; no definite D call. The CDR3 has 13 amino acids. Trimming removed 3 bases from V and 0 bases from J, with 6 bases in between. Per germline, CDR1 SQVTM and CDR2 ANQGSEA.

V gene TRBV10-3 combines with J gene TRBJ1-1, with a possible D match to TRBD1 (5 bases). Germline CDR1 and CDR2: ENHRY and SYGVKD. The CDR3 is made up of 17 amino acids. With 6 bases removed from V and 3 bases from J, the gap between germline ends came to 23 bases. The CDR3 is CAIRQHGRGSIHTEAFF. The CDR3 DNA follows: TGTGCCATCAGACAACACGGGAGGGGCAGCATCCACACTGAAGCTTTCTTT.

The chain recombines TRBV27 with TRBJ2-1; possible D gene TRBD2, 6 bases. This CDR3 region has 15 residues. Trimming took off 5 bases at V and 7 bases at J, with 18 bases between the two ends. Germline loops: CDR1 MNHEY, CDR2 SMNVEV (reference sequence). The DNA for the CDR3 is TGTGCCAGCAGTGGGCTAGCGCCTCCTATTAATGAGCAGTTCTTC. Amino acids: CASSGLAPPINEQFF.

The V gene is TRBV14, the J gene TRBJ2-6; 11 bases are shared with TRBD1. The ends lost 1 base at V and 0 bases at J; junction bases unmatched: 5. Germline CDR1 reads SGHDN; CDR2 reads FVKESK. The CDR3 length is 19 residues. The CDR3 sequence: CASSQVPGTGGSGANVLTF. The CDR3 nucleotides are TGTGCCAGCAGCCAAGTACCGGGGACAGGGGGCTCTGGGGCCAACGTCCTGACTTTC.

This chain links TRBV6-2 or TRBV6-3 with TRBJ1-5, with D unresolved. The CDR3 spans 13 residues. Germline lookup yields CDR1 MNHEY and CDR2 SVGEGT. V was cut by 2 bases and J by 6 bases, with 8 bases left in between. The CDR3 protein is CASSYDGSQPQHF. CDR3 bases: TGTGCCAGCAGTTACGACGGGAGTCAGCCCCAGCATTTT.

The chain links TRBV4-1 to TRBJ1-1; TRBD1 agrees at 9 bases. From germline, CDR1 is MGHRA and CDR2 YSYEKL. J gave up 11 bases and V 4 bases, and 8 bases lay outside the gene matches. This CDR3 is built from 13 residues. The CDR3 loop reads CASSPRTGADAFF. CDR3 sequence (DNA): TGCGCCAGCAGCCCCCGGACAGGGGCGGACGCTTTCTTT.

This chain uses TRBV20-1 with TRBJ1-2; D may be TRBD1 (5 bases). V was cut by 3 bases and J by 3 bases, with 14 bases left in between. There are 14 residues in the CDR3. Germline V gene data show CDR1 as DFQATT and CDR2 as SNEGSKA (reference sequence). In DNA, the CDR3 is TGCAGTGCTAGTAGGTCAGGGAGGGACTATGGCTACACCTTC. This sequence encodes CSASRSGRDYGYTF.

The CDR3, as DNA: TGTGCCACCAGTTCAACAGGGGACACAGATACGCAGTATTTT. Its translation: CATSSTGDTDTQYF. The chain couples TRBV24-1 to TRBJ2-3; TRBD1 aligns across 7 bases. Trimming removed 6 bases from V and 2 bases from J; junction bases left unmatched: 4. Germline CDR1 reads KGHDR; CDR2 reads SFDVKD. This CDR3 is 14 amino acids long.

The chain links TRBV7-3 to TRBJ2-3; no clear D. This CDR3 has 13 residues. The V end lost 5 bases, the J end lost 4 bases, and 10 bases lay between the germline ends. Germline CDR1 is SGHTA and CDR2 is FQGTGA. The chain's CDR3 is CASSRKSPDTQYF. CDR3 DNA sequence: TGTGCCAGCAGCCGAAAAAGCCCAGATACGCAGTATTTT.

This chain links TRBV6-5 with TRBJ2-7, with 7 bases fitting TRBD1. The CDR3 is 14 residues long. The V gene end was trimmed by 6 bases and the J gene end by 5 bases; junction bases not matched to a gene: 10. The germline CDR1 and CDR2 sequences are MNHEY and SVGAGI. For the CDR3, the DNA is TGTGCCAGCAGCCTAAAGACAGGGTACCACGAGCAGTACTTC. This codes for CASSLKTGYHEQYF.